This entry concerns a single T cell receptor beta chain. No antigen is known for it. No qualities accompany the bases; no much larger clone lies one base away. This sample was taken from a study of cytomegalovirus exposure and HLA in healthy donors (TCRdb year 2017). In the study overall: An earlier analysis of approximately 640 of the donors reported 250 to 350 Gb of sequence data and around 120 million unique TCR beta sequences from around 200 million T cells. Across about 380 genotyped donors of the cohort, an average of approximately 220,000 unique TCR beta nucleotide sequences per donor were sequenced, and roughly 20% of those sequences were non-productive. All discovery cohort repertoires had been generated on a single sequencing platform. To decide whether each TCR beta V gene segment behaved as functional or pseudogenic, an earlier analysis of nearly 600 of the donors relied on high-throughput TCR beta sequencing. Of the 300 to 400 genotyped donors, 81% fell in the genetic ancestry cluster associated with self-reported Caucasian donors. The T cell repertoires of under 750 subjects were profiled by immunosequencing and related to cytomegalovirus serostatus. In the later analysis, no new phenotypic data were used to find candidate immune exposures; instead, reliance was placed on TCR beta sequences and their occurrence across donors. The number of donors typed differed by locus, with about 629-630 for A, B, C, DRB1 and DQB1, 522 for DQA1, 600 to 610 for DPA1, and 472 for DPB1. A later analysis re-examined previously published TCR beta repertoires from roughly 650 donors and added high-resolution HLA genotyping to investigate patterns of TCR occurrence. Donor age, sex, ethnicity and CMV serostatus were compiled together with the repertoire data. The study combined high-throughput TCR immunosequencing, statistical association of individual TCRs with disease status, and machine learning to predict cytomegalovirus infection status. Besides the first cohort of some 670 subjects, a separate validation cohort made up of roughly 130 different subjects was used. HLA typing included class I and class II loci at four-digit resolution. Because of strong linkage in the cohort, roughly five DR-DQ haplotypes were treated as single units for association and clustering. The study aimed to test whether cataloging public T cell receptors could reveal signatures of past pathogen exposure. Around 320 gigabases of sequencing data and 70 million to 85 million unique TCR sequences were included in an early release covering 500 to 750 HLA-typed donors. A later genetic analysis used genome-wide SNP genotypes for about three fifths of the 666 donors, treating that subset as a discovery cohort. The paper as a whole reports these results and caveats: In a later analysis, about 16,000 TCR beta sequences were associated with specific HLA alleles at a false discovery rate of 0.05. A later analysis found that HLA-associated TCR beta chains were more clonally expanded and had lower generation probabilities than equally common non-associated chains. In the study, some 180 TCR beta chains were listed as associated with cytomegalovirus. Presence/absence analyses assumed roughly uniform sequencing depth across donors, an assumption that may not hold. In vitro tests confirmed that a few of the cytomegalovirus-associated TCR beta chains recognize cytomegalovirus antigens. Because HLA typing was unavailable for some donors at each locus, only the typed subset was used in association tests. The 87-base-pair reads could not distinguish some IMGT-functional V segments, including TRBV6-2 and TRBV6-3, so those segments were excluded. Linkage disequilibrium might explain the correlated functional status among segregating V segments, but an unknown experimental factor could not be excluded. Strong co-occurrence of HLA alleles, especially DR and DQ, made assigning TCR associations to individual alleles difficult. The classifier was reported to diagnose cytomegalovirus status with high specificity and sensitivity in both the original and validation cohorts. According to a later analysis, parvovirus B19, influenza, CMV and Epstein-Barr virus appeared linked to several top co-occurrence clusters. It was suggested by the authors that the approach could potentially be generalized to other disease states and immunological phenotypes. In this cohort, only TCR beta chains were sequenced, and detectable features were limited by the absence of alpha or paired-chain data. While some public TCRs were present in many individuals, most TCR sequences turned up only very rarely across donors. In a later analysis, the rate of TCR association differed among HLA loci, with DRB1 alleles having the most associated TCRs and HLA-C alleles having the fewest. Most CMV-associated TCR beta chains appeared to be HLA-restricted in a later analysis, and the HLA associations seemed to be driven largely by CMV exposure. Roughly 17 rarely observed V segments, including chromosome 9 orphons, were excluded from the earlier analysis of several hundred of the donors because counts were too low. CMV serostatus was the only immune exposure information available for the cohort. According to a later genetic analysis, donors in an Asian-associated ancestry cluster had fewer N-insertions in productive TCRs than the approximately 650-donor mean. A further reported finding was that TCR beta sequences accurately predicted the HLA-A and HLA-B alleles for most subjects in the first cohort. An association between a missense DCLRE1C variant and V-gene and J-gene trimming of TCR beta chains was found in a later genetic analysis and replicated in an independent cohort. A group of highly shared sequence variants was considered likely to be a technical artifact of the sequencing pipeline. In an earlier analysis of 450 to 750 of the donors, most TCR beta V segments appeared in productive rearrangements about 87% or about 30% of the time, broadly matching IMGT annotations.

The protocol used for the library was the immunoSEQ multiplex PCR assay. For the multiplex PCR, a mixture combining 60 forward primers for TCR Vbeta segments and 13 reverse primers for TCR Jbeta segments was used. The CDR3 region of rearranged TCR beta genes was amplified from genomic DNA with a multiplex PCR assay. The amplified TCR beta libraries were sequenced on the Illumina HiSeq System as 87-base-pair reads. From the authors' description of their analysis: A later analysis tallied 70 million to 100 million unique TCR beta chains across the 666 repertoires, and some 10 million of those chains were shared by two or more donors. To remove PCR and sequencing errors, raw reads were error-corrected and collapsed into unique sequences using a nearest-neighbor algorithm that merged closely related sequences. CDR3 sequences were aligned to IMGT reference sequences to assign V, D and J gene segments. Each retained sequence needed at least a six-nucleotide match to both a V gene segment and a J gene segment. A rearrangement was called productive if the CDR3 had no stop codons and remained in frame with V and J, and every other rearrangement was called non-productive. Following IMGT convention, CDR3 was defined as the stretch from the second conserved V-encoded cysteine up to the conserved J-encoded phenylalanine. The earlier analysis of around 640 of the donors excluded sequences that lacked an unambiguous match to a single V gene segment. An earlier analysis of approximately 590 of the donors classified V segments as functional when productive rearrangements were above 56.7% and as segregating when the standard deviation between donors was above 5%. To diagnose cytomegalovirus status from the catalog of TCR beta chain sequences, a statistical classification framework was built. In a later analysis, V and J genes were assigned by comparing TCR nucleotide sequences against IMGT/GENE-DB human TR gene sequences. In a later analysis, CDR3 sequences and most-parsimonious VDJ recombination scenarios were assigned using the TCRdist pipeline. In a later analysis, every TCR beta chain was defined by the combination of its CDR3 amino acid sequence and its V-gene family, and reads without a unique V-gene family were dropped. As a way to deal with suspected cross-contamination and a sequencing artifact, a later analysis dropped more than 500 nucleotide sequences that were highly shared and had low generation probability. For each public chain, a later analysis derived a clonal expansion index from normalized ranks of inferred template counts within each repertoire. A later analysis computed generation probabilities with a VDJ recombination model fitted to out-of-frame rearrangements, and checked the results against IGoR. In a later analysis, TCR-TCR, TCR-HLA and TCR-CMV co-occurrence was scored with hypergeometric tests, and a repertoire-size bias correction was applied to TCR pairs. In a later analysis, false discovery rates were estimated by permuting HLA or CMV assignments 20 times. In a later analysis, co-occurring TCRs were grouped using DBSCAN, and TCRdist sequence similarity was added for clustering within HLA-allele-positive subsets. Co-occurrence clustering excluded repertoires with fewer than 30,000 or more than 120,000 public chains, plus five with anomalous nucleotide sharing. TCRdb stores this immuneACCESS table with in-frame sequences only. Part of the clones is absent; in the studies checked, under half of the shortfall reflects unresolved V genes, and no reason is known for the rest. Clone size and V and J calls were adopted from that table, with D and trimming inferred from the DNA. In all, the sample holds about 120,000 clones, and about 75% of those were seen once. The leading ten clones occupy 30% of the sample.

CDR1 and CDR2 are read off the germline V gene as SGHRS and YFSETQ. The CDR3 runs 15 amino acids, cysteine and phenylalanine included. The kept DNA is CDR3 alone, 45 bases in frame from the first base. V loses 0 bases, J loses 2 bases, and the germline ends lie 12 bases apart. The cohort was made up of approximately 670 healthy bone marrow donors. All cohort members were sampled while nominally healthy, although unrecorded immune exposures were likely present. The donor tested CMV seropositive, placing the donor among the 289 seropositive members of the cohort. A peripheral blood sample was provided by each donor, and peripheral blood mononuclear cells were used for TCR beta sequencing. Genomic DNA was extracted from the blood cell samples with the Qiagen DNeasy Blood Extraction Kit.

Recombination joined TRBV5-1 with TRBJ2-7; 6 matching bases give a weak D call of TRBD1. Sample: PBMCs. This TCR came from a man in his fifties or sixties in good health and CMV-seropositive. The nucleotide sequence is TGCGCCAGCAGCTTGGTAGGGACAAATGCCTACGAGCAGTACTTC. It codes for CASSLVGTNAYEQYF.